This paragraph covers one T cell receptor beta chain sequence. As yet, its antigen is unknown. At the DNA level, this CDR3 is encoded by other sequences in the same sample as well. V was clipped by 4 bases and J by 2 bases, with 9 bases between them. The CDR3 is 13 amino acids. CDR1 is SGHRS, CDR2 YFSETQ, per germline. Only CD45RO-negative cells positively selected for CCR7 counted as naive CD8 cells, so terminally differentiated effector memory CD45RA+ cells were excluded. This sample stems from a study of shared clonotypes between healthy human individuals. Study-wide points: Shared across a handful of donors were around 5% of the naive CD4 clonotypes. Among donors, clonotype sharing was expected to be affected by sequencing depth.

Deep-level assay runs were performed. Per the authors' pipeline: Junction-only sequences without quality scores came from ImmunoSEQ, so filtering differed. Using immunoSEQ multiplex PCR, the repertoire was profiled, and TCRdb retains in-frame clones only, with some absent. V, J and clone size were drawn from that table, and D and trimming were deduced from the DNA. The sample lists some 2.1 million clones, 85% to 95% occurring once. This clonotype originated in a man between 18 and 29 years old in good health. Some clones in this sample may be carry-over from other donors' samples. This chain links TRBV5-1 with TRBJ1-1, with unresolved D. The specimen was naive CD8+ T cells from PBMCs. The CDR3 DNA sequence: TGCGCCAGCAGCCCCCGCGGTAACACTGAAGCTTTCTTT. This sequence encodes CASSPRGNTEAFF. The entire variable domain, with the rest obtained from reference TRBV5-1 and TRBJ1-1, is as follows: KAGVTQTPRYLIKTRGQQVTLSCSPISGHRSVSWYQQTPGQGLQFLFEYFSETQRNKGNFPGRFSGRQFSNSRSEMNVSTLELGDSALYLCASSPRGNTEAFFGQGTRLTVV.